This T cell receptor (beta chain) was recorded in a study of blood T cell repertoires in COVID-19. The assay was immunoSEQ multiplex PCR, and TCRdb's table has in-frame clones only and misses some. The sample has roughly 250,000 clones, approximately 89% seen once. The participants were between about 18 and 95 years old and came from some 23 US areas. Clinical histories supplied by participants themselves formed the basis of cohort assignment. This TCR was recovered from a woman aged 40 to 55 who had been exposed to COVID-19. The sequencing input was PBMCs or T cells enriched from blood (not recorded which).

Here the CDR3 DNA reads TGCGCCAGTTCGACTAGCGGCACCACAGATACGCAGTATTTT. Protein product: CASSTSGTTDTQYF. This chain joins TRBV5-1 and TRBJ2-3; 9 bases map to TRBD2. With V trimmed by 8 bases and J by 2 bases, 6 bases remained unmatched. This CDR3 has 14 amino acids. Germline loops: CDR1 SGHRS, CDR2 YFSETQ.